The source of this TCR beta chain is a study of blood T cells in healthy people across ages. This clonotype was counted between two and nine times. Its matching antigen is unknown. Donors were systemically healthy Caucasian individuals from Russia aged roughly 6 to 90 years. V trimming: 5 bases; J trimming: 8 bases; junction bases outside the gene matches: 8. This CDR3 spans 13 amino acids. The germline V gene encodes CDR1 SQVTM and CDR2 ANQGSEA. Combining a sample-barcoded 5' primer with a J-beta primer mix, a second PCR ran for roughly 6 to 12 cycles. TCRdb redid the calling of the 5' RACE reads with MiXCR, one entry per CDR3 protein. In the table there are some 700,000 distinct CDR3 sequences, 22% of which are singletons. General study points: Older individuals had lower TCR beta diversity per million T cells (the decline was roughly linear).

This clonotype was obtained from a man between 65 and 80 years old in good health. Sequenced: blood. The genes are TRBV29-1 and TRBJ1-4; TRBD1 matches 7 bases. CDR3 residues: CSVKGQNKEKLFF. CDR3 DNA: TGCAGCGTTAAGGGACAGAACAAAGAAAAACTGTTTTTT.